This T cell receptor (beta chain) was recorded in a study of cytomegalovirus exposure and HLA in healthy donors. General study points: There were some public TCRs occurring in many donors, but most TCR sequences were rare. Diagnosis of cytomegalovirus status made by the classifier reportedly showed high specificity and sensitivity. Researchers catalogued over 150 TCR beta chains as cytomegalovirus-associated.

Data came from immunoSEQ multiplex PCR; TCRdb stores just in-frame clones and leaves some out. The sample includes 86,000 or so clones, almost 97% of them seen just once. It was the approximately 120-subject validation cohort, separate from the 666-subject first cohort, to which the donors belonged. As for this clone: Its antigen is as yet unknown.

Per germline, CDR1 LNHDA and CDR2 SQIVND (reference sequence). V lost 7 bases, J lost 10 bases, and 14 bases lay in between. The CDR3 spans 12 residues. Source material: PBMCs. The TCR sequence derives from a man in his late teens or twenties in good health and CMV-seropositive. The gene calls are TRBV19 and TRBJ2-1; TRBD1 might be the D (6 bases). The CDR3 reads CASTEGVGEQFF. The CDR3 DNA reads TGTGCCAGTACCGAGGGGGTCGGCGAGCAGTTCTTC.